This T cell receptor beta chain stems from a study of CD8 T cells in Susac syndrome. The RNA, about 0.45 to 1 ug, was put through reverse transcription using random hexamers. One entry per CDR3 protein results from TCRdb running MiXCR on the immunoSEQ multiplex PCR reads. There are under 200,000 distinct CDR3 sequences in the sample; about 95% occur only once, and about 0.15% lies in the top ten. This CDR3 spans 13 amino acids. The V and J ends lost 2 bases and 6 bases respectively, with 11 bases between them. CDR1 SGHAT and CDR2 FQNNGV come from the germline V gene. The chain carries TRBV11-2 and TRBJ2-7; a possible D gene is TRBD2 (6 bases). Input material: CD8+ T cells from PBMCs. This sequence was found in a human donor with multiple sclerosis. The CDR3 here is CASSLSLGGEQYF. DNA for the CDR3: TGTGCCAGCAGCTTATCGTTGGGAGGCGAGCAGTACTTC.